This TCR beta chain stems from a study of T cell repertoires in cytomegalovirus infection. The overall study: Indications of both CMV infection and matching HLA type were provided by public TCR beta signatures.

General study results and limits: There were HLA-C-restricted CMV-specific TCR beta clonotypes dominating the ex vivo response.

TCRdb passed the reads through MiXCR, listing each CDR3 protein once. The table lists hundreds of thousands of distinct CDR3 sequences, under 35% of them singletons. Germline assignment: CDR1 WSHSY and CDR2 SAAADI. V lost 7 bases to trimming and J lost 5 bases, with 17 bases between them. The CDR3 is made up of 14 amino acids. This clonotype was seen a handful of times. Its cognate antigen is unknown. The receptor was isolated from a human donor in good health (CMV status not recorded). Some clones in this sample may be carry-over from other donors' samples. The chain has TRBV10-2 and TRBJ1-1; D might be TRBD1 (6 bases). The sample in question was cultured PBMCs, obtained from culture after CMV antigen stimulation. The CDR3 DNA sequence: TGCGCCAGCAAGGGGGGTGAAGGCTGGACTGAAGCTTTCTTT. Residues: CASKGGEGWTEAFF.